This record looks at one T cell receptor (beta chain) sequence and its context. This sample was included in a study of blood T cell repertoires in COVID-19. On the study more broadly: From the United States, Italy and Spain came samples of acute and convalescent COVID-19. PBMCs, B-cell-depleted T cells, or T cells were the source of the cDNA or gDNA that made up the material.

V was shortened by 2 bases and J by 5 bases, with 7 bases between the two germline ends. This CDR3 has 12 amino acids. The germline CDR1 and CDR2 sequences are SNHLY and FYNNEI. Original processing methods: Scientists estimated how many nucleated cells there were by amplifying reference gene primers. Clones were read by immunoSEQ multiplex PCR, and TCRdb kept only the in-frame ones, dropping some. Clonal size and the V and J genes are those of that table, whereas D and trimming came from the DNA. This sample has around 200,000 clones, with less than 85% found just once. Sequencing input: peripheral blood. V gene TRBV2 combines with J gene TRBJ2-7, with D possibly matching TRBD1 (5 bases). The clonotype comes from a human donor in a cohort sampled during active COVID-19. CDR3 residues: CASSEQGNEQYF. CDR3 DNA: TGTGCCAGCAGTGAACAGGGCAACGAGCAGTACTTC.